The rows below give T cell receptor beta chains drawn from one sample of a study of CD8 T cells in ankylosing spondylitis. One entry per CDR3 protein results from TCRdb running MiXCR on the 5' RACE reads. Of approximately 260,000 distinct CDR3 sequences in the sample, around 7.8% were seen once. The source material was blood, either unsorted or a sorted T cell fraction (not recorded which). The receptor set was obtained from a male donor with ankylosing spondylitis or in good health (not recorded which). Each CDR3 is given without its conserved first and last residue.

v_gene: TRBV12-5; j_gene: TRBJ2-1; CDR3aa: ASGLGQGVNEQF
v_gene: TRBV12-3/TRBV12-4; j_gene: TRBJ1-5; CDR3aa: ASSLAPDGQPQH
v_gene: TRBV30; j_gene: TRBJ2-2; CDR3aa: AWSGPTGELF
v_gene: TRBV7-9; j_gene: TRBJ2-4; CDR3aa: ASSNWDKNIQY
v_gene: TRBV9; j_gene: TRBJ2-3; CDR3aa: ASSTSFRDTQY
v_gene: TRBV5-1; j_gene: TRBJ1-1; CDR3aa: ASSSGQGTYEAF
v_gene: TRBV5-4; j_gene: TRBJ2-3; CDR3aa: ASSQPQGGTDTQY
v_gene: TRBV27; j_gene: TRBJ2-1; CDR3aa: ASSGHGTSGENEQF
v_gene: TRBV9; j_gene: TRBJ1-1; CDR3aa: ASSVATGAVMNTEAF
v_gene: TRBV7-9; j_gene: TRBJ2-3; CDR3aa: ASRLAGGLDTQY
v_gene: TRBV12-3/TRBV12-4; j_gene: TRBJ2-2; CDR3aa: ASTGGDTGELF
v_gene: TRBV9; j_gene: TRBJ1-1; CDR3aa: ASSVGIMSGTGLLSAF
v_gene: TRBV28; j_gene: TRBJ2-1; CDR3aa: ASSLPYNEQF
v_gene: TRBV14; j_gene: TRBJ2-7; CDR3aa: ASSPASGSYEQY
v_gene: TRBV7-2; j_gene: TRBJ2-7; CDR3aa: ASSILSFYEQY
v_gene: TRBV27; j_gene: TRBJ2-7; CDR3aa: ASSLGDGGSYEQY
v_gene: TRBV4-3; j_gene: TRBJ2-7; CDR3aa: ASSPSTVSSYEQY
v_gene: TRBV7-2; j_gene: TRBJ2-5; CDR3aa: ASSEGLAGEVTQY
v_gene: TRBV6-1; j_gene: TRBJ2-5; CDR3aa: ASREETQY
v_gene: TRBV7-9; j_gene: TRBJ1-1; CDR3aa: ASSLGAALTEAF
v_gene: TRBV28; j_gene: TRBJ2-1; CDR3aa: ASIGHEQF
v_gene: TRBV3-1; j_gene: TRBJ2-1; CDR3aa: ASSRTSGRLYNEQF
v_gene: TRBV29-1; j_gene: TRBJ1-1; CDR3aa: STHDRVTLLNTEAF
v_gene: TRBV7-9; j_gene: TRBJ1-6; CDR3aa: ASTKEPENSPLH
v_gene: TRBV5-1; j_gene: TRBJ2-3; CDR3aa: ASSLRPGQDTDTQY
v_gene: TRBV20-1; j_gene: TRBJ2-1; CDR3aa: SAREILGASGGINYNEQF
v_gene: TRBV10-3; j_gene: TRBJ2-7; CDR3aa: AISREGDEQY
v_gene: TRBV15; j_gene: TRBJ1-5; CDR3aa: ATSRDTGGISNQPQH
v_gene: TRBV5-6; j_gene: TRBJ2-5; CDR3aa: ASSPTDITRGETQY
v_gene: TRBV6-2/TRBV6-3; j_gene: TRBJ1-1; CDR3aa: ASRHGTPEAF
v_gene: TRBV20-1; j_gene: TRBJ1-1; CDR3aa: SASPAF
v_gene: TRBV29-1; j_gene: TRBJ1-3; CDR3aa: SVGEHSGNTIY
v_gene: TRBV20-1; j_gene: TRBJ1-3; CDR3aa: SARDSRVSGNTIY
v_gene: TRBV9; j_gene: TRBJ1-5; CDR3aa: ASSQGYSNQPQH
v_gene: TRBV11-3; j_gene: TRBJ2-1; CDR3aa: ASGSGYNEQF
v_gene: TRBV6-1; j_gene: TRBJ2-4; CDR3aa: ASISSPGLAKNIQY
v_gene: TRBV9; j_gene: TRBJ1-4; CDR3aa: ASSDNAGTGTTNEKLF
v_gene: TRBV5-5; j_gene: TRBJ2-5; CDR3aa: ASSLEGSETQY
v_gene: TRBV6-1; j_gene: TRBJ1-6; CDR3aa: ASSESGSPLH
v_gene: TRBV27; j_gene: TRBJ2-7; CDR3aa: ASSLSILTATYEQY
v_gene: TRBV9; j_gene: TRBJ1-6; CDR3aa: ASRDGQGNSPLH
v_gene: TRBV6-1; j_gene: TRBJ2-5; CDR3aa: ASSLGVVREETQY
v_gene: TRBV7-8; j_gene: TRBJ2-5; CDR3aa: ASSVSGDDTQTQY
v_gene: TRBV20-1; j_gene: TRBJ1-1; CDR3aa: SAKQGFTNTEAF
v_gene: TRBV5-1; j_gene: TRBJ1-2; CDR3aa: ASSFGDRPNYGYT
v_gene: TRBV20-1; j_gene: TRBJ2-3; CDR3aa: SAAMTDTQY